The rows below give T cell receptor beta chains drawn from one sample of a study of shared clonotypes between healthy human individuals. The repertoire was sequenced with immunoSEQ multiplex PCR; TCRdb's copy has only in-frame clones and lacks some. The repertoire holds 2,500,000 or so clones, with 93% as singletons. Sample: naive CD4+ T cells from PBMCs. These receptors were taken from a man between 18 and 29 years old in good health. Some clones in this sample may be carry-over from other donors' samples. The CDR3 runs from the conserved cysteine through the conserved F or W. D genes are given only for firm matches. A clone size is listed for some rows: how often the clone was seen (once, few, many), or a class if it is expanded.

D gene: NA; V gene: TRBV5-1; J gene: TRBJ2-3; clone size: NA; CDR3 protein: CASSLPGVDTQYF; CDR3 DNA: TGCGCCAGCAGCTTGCCGGGGGTGGATACGCAGTATTTT
D gene: TRBD1; V gene: TRBV6-1; J gene: TRBJ2-7; clone size: NA; CDR3 protein: CASSEQGATYEQYF; CDR3 DNA: TGTGCCAGCAGTGAGCAGGGGGCTACCTACGAGCAGTACTTC
D gene: TRBD1; V gene: TRBV2; J gene: TRBJ2-7; clone size: NA; CDR3 protein: CASIGTGLYEQYF; CDR3 DNA: TGTGCCAGCATCGGGACAGGGTTGTACGAGCAGTACTTC
D gene: NA; V gene: TRBV10-2; J gene: TRBJ2-1; clone size: NA; CDR3 protein: CASSENRREFF; CDR3 DNA: TGCGCCAGCAGTGAAAACCGGAGGGAGTTCTTC
D gene: TRBD1; V gene: TRBV28; J gene: TRBJ2-7; clone size: NA; CDR3 protein: CASSPLWDRVSYEQYF; CDR3 DNA: TGTGCCAGCAGTCCCCTGTGGGACAGGGTCTCCTACGAGCAGTACTTC
D gene: NA; V gene: TRBV5-4; J gene: TRBJ2-3; clone size: NA; CDR3 protein: CASSSPGTDTQYF; CDR3 DNA: TGTGCCAGCAGCAGTCCAGGAACAGATACGCAGTATTTT
D gene: TRBD2; V gene: TRBV7-8; J gene: TRBJ2-1; clone size: NA; CDR3 protein: CASSSGLAGVWEQFF; CDR3 DNA: TGTGCCAGCAGCTCGGGACTAGCGGGAGTCTGGGAGCAGTTCTTC
D gene: TRBD1; V gene: TRBV27; J gene: TRBJ2-7; clone size: NA; CDR3 protein: CASSHRSMTGNEQYF; CDR3 DNA: TGTGCCAGCAGTCATCGATCCATGACAGGGAACGAGCAGTACTTC
D gene: TRBD2; V gene: TRBV10-3; J gene: TRBJ2-3; clone size: NA; CDR3 protein: CAISERTGTSGSPDTQYF; CDR3 DNA: TGTGCCATCAGTGAGAGAACCGGGACTAGCGGGAGCCCAGATACGCAGTATTTT
D gene: TRBD1; V gene: TRBV28; J gene: TRBJ1-3; clone size: NA; CDR3 protein: CASRWTGAGNTIYF; CDR3 DNA: TGTGCCAGCAGGTGGACAGGGGCTGGAAACACCATATATTTT
D gene: TRBD2; V gene: TRBV19; J gene: TRBJ2-7; clone size: few; CDR3 protein: CASSRLAGPYEQYF; CDR3 DNA: TGTGCCAGTAGTAGACTAGCGGGTCCCTACGAGCAGTACTTC
D gene: TRBD2; V gene: TRBV7-8; J gene: TRBJ2-2; clone size: NA; CDR3 protein: CASSLRASGRKLGTGELFF; CDR3 DNA: TGTGCCAGCAGCTTAAGGGCTAGCGGGAGGAAGTTGGGCACCGGGGAGCTGTTTTTT
D gene: NA; V gene: TRBV9; J gene: TRBJ1-1; clone size: NA; CDR3 protein: CASSVAGGWTEAFF; CDR3 DNA: TGTGCCAGCAGCGTAGCGGGAGGTTGGACTGAAGCTTTCTTT
D gene: NA; V gene: TRBV18; J gene: TRBJ1-1; clone size: few; CDR3 protein: CASSLGQNTEAFF; CDR3 DNA: TGTGCCAGCTCACTGGGACAGAACACTGAAGCTTTCTTT
D gene: NA; V gene: TRBV7-9; J gene: TRBJ1-1; clone size: NA; CDR3 protein: CASSNARGQTPGTEAFF; CDR3 DNA: TGTGCCAGCAGCAATGCGAGAGGACAGACTCCCGGGACTGAAGCTTTCTTT
D gene: NA; V gene: TRBV6-6; J gene: TRBJ2-3; clone size: NA; CDR3 protein: CASSYSGPLAGDTQYF; CDR3 DNA: TGTGCCAGCAGTTACTCGGGGCCCCTGGCCGGAGATACGCAGTATTTT
D gene: NA; V gene: TRBV5-1; J gene: TRBJ2-6; clone size: once; CDR3 protein: CASGAGLPGANVLTF; CDR3 DNA: TGCGCCAGCGGGGCAGGGCTCCCTGGGGCCAACGTCCTGACTTTC
D gene: NA; V gene: TRBV28; J gene: TRBJ1-1; clone size: NA; CDR3 protein: CASSTVGGVIEAFF; CDR3 DNA: TGTGCCAGCAGCACCGTTGGGGGGGTGATTGAAGCTTTCTTT
D gene: NA; V gene: TRBV30; J gene: TRBJ1-1; clone size: few; CDR3 protein: CAWSVQKGLNTEAFF; CDR3 DNA: TGTGCCTGGAGTGTACAGAAGGGTCTGAACACTGAAGCTTTCTTT
D gene: NA; V gene: TRBV6-6; J gene: TRBJ2-1; clone size: NA; CDR3 protein: CASRIGRYNEQFF; CDR3 DNA: TGTGCCAGCCGAATCGGACGTTACAATGAGCAGTTCTTC
D gene: NA; V gene: TRBV6-6; J gene: TRBJ2-7; clone size: NA; CDR3 protein: CASRGAALSSYEQYF; CDR3 DNA: TGTGCCAGCAGAGGCGCGGCCTTGAGCTCCTACGAGCAGTACTTC
D gene: NA; V gene: TRBV5-1; J gene: TRBJ1-5; clone size: NA; CDR3 protein: CASSLTGTNAQPQHF; CDR3 DNA: TGCGCCAGCAGCTTAACCGGGACGAACGCACAGCCCCAGCATTTT
D gene: NA; V gene: TRBV7-9; J gene: TRBJ2-5; clone size: NA; CDR3 protein: CASSLGGVVATQYF; CDR3 DNA: TGTGCCAGCAGCTTAGGTGGAGTGGTTGCGACCCAGTACTTC
D gene: NA; V gene: TRBV14; J gene: TRBJ1-2; clone size: NA; CDR3 protein: CASSQDRRGRGYGYTF; CDR3 DNA: TGTGCCAGCAGCCAAGATCGCAGGGGCCGGGGCTATGGCTACACCTTC
D gene: TRBD2; V gene: TRBV6-1; J gene: TRBJ2-1; clone size: NA; CDR3 protein: CASTSLAGVVDEQFF; CDR3 DNA: TGTGCCAGCACAAGTCTAGCGGGAGTAGTAGATGAGCAGTTCTTC
D gene: TRBD1; V gene: TRBV19; J gene: TRBJ2-1; clone size: NA; CDR3 protein: CASSIMRTGVYNEQFF; CDR3 DNA: TGTGCCAGTAGTATCATGAGGACAGGGGTCTACAATGAGCAGTTCTTC
D gene: TRBD2; V gene: TRBV7-9; J gene: TRBJ2-1; clone size: NA; CDR3 protein: CASSTLAGVPYNEQFF; CDR3 DNA: TGTGCCAGCAGCACACTAGCGGGAGTCCCCTACAATGAGCAGTTCTTC
D gene: NA; V gene: TRBV9; J gene: TRBJ2-1; clone size: NA; CDR3 protein: CASSVAGFEQFF; CDR3 DNA: TGTGCCAGCAGCGTAGCTGGGTTTGAGCAGTTCTTC
D gene: TRBD1; V gene: TRBV7-3; J gene: TRBJ1-2; clone size: NA; CDR3 protein: CASSPGQATNYGYTF; CDR3 DNA: TGTGCCAGCAGCCCCGGACAGGCCACTAACTATGGCTACACCTTC